These T cell receptor beta chains were read from a single sample in a study of shared clonotypes between healthy human individuals. Here immunoSEQ multiplex PCR was the method, and the copy in TCRdb shows in-frame clones only, minus some. The sample records about 2 million clones, over 85% being singletons. Input material: naive CD4+ T cells sorted from blood. Receptor source: a man aged 18 to 29 in good health. Both conserved end residues are part of each CDR3. Each record gives: D gene, J gene, clone size, V gene, CDR3 DNA, CDR3 protein. D genes are given only for firm matches. Some rows have no size entry. The others give once, few or many, or a class for an expanded clone.

D: TRBD1
J: TRBJ1-6
size: -
V: TRBV5-8
DNA: TGTGCCAGCAGCGCCGGCAGGGGGGCATCCCTCCACTTT
CDR3: CASSAGRGASLHF

D: -
J: TRBJ1-3
size: -
V: TRBV5-1
DNA: TGCGCCAGCAGCTTGACGGGCCCGATCTCTGGAAACACCATATATTTT
CDR3: CASSLTGPISGNTIYF

D: TRBD2
J: TRBJ2-1
size: once
V: TRBV5-1
DNA: TGCGCCAGCAGCTTGGGCTCTAGCGGGGGTTACAATGAGCAGTTCTTC
CDR3: CASSLGSSGGYNEQFF

D: -
J: TRBJ2-7
size: -
V: TRBV6-1
DNA: TGTGCCAGCCGTGGGGAAACCTTGCACGAGCAGTACTTC
CDR3: CASRGETLHEQYF

D: -
J: TRBJ2-7
size: -
V: TRBV7-2
DNA: TGTGCCAGCAGCTTAGGGGCGGGGTCCTACGAGCAGTACTTC
CDR3: CASSLGAGSYEQYF

D: TRBD1
J: TRBJ2-3
size: -
V: TRBV18
DNA: TGTGCCAGCTCACCACCCGGACAGGGACCAGATACGCAGTATTTT
CDR3: CASSPPGQGPDTQYF

D: -
J: TRBJ2-3
size: -
V: TRBV10-3
DNA: TGTGCCATCAGTATGAGTAGCATAAGCACAGATACGCAGTATTTT
CDR3: CAISMSSISTDTQYF

D: TRBD1
J: TRBJ2-7
size: -
V: TRBV15
DNA: TGTGCCACCAGCCGGGACAGGGGTCCTCTCGAGCAGTACTTC
CDR3: CATSRDRGPLEQYF

D: TRBD2
J: TRBJ2-7
size: -
V: TRBV14
DNA: TGTGCCAGCAGCCAAAGCGGGGGTCCCTCCTACGAGCAGTACTTC
CDR3: CASSQSGGPSYEQYF

D: TRBD2
J: TRBJ2-7
size: once
V: TRBV12-5
DNA: TGTGCTAGTGGTCTCTCTAGCGGGGGGGCCTCCTACGAGCAGTACTTC
CDR3: CASGLSSGGASYEQYF

D: -
J: TRBJ2-2
size: -
V: TRBV25-1
DNA: TGTGCCAGCAGTGAATTCGGAGGGGGCAACGGGGAGCTGTTTTTT
CDR3: CASSEFGGGNGELFF

D: -
J: TRBJ2-7
size: once
V: TRBV6-6
DNA: TGTGCCAGCAGTTATTACGGACGGACCTACGAGCAGTACTTC
CDR3: CASSYYGRTYEQYF

D: -
J: TRBJ2-1
size: -
V: TRBV5-1
DNA: TGCGCCAGCAGCCAGGGGTCTCGTACTCCCTGGGATGAGCAGTTCTTC
CDR3: CASSQGSRTPWDEQFF

D: TRBD1
J: TRBJ2-7
size: once
V: TRBV5-4
DNA: TGTGCCAGCAGCTCGCGGACAGGGTTATCCTACGAGCAGTACTTC
CDR3: CASSSRTGLSYEQYF

D: -
J: TRBJ1-1
size: -
V: TRBV7-2
DNA: TGTGCCAGCAGCTTAGAGGCAGGGGCTGGGGCTTTCTTT
CDR3: CASSLEAGAGAFF

D: TRBD2
J: TRBJ2-1
size: -
V: TRBV7-9
DNA: TGTGCCAGCAGCTTACGTAGGGCTAGCGGGATAGATGAGCAGTTCTTC
CDR3: CASSLRRASGIDEQFF

D: TRBD1
J: TRBJ1-2
size: once
V: TRBV9
DNA: TGTGCCAGCAGCCGACAGGGAGGTCACTATGGCTACACCTTC
CDR3: CASSRQGGHYGYTF

D: -
J: TRBJ2-1
size: -
V: TRBV4-3
DNA: TGCGCCAGCAGCCAAGAAGGGTCCACCCCCCAGTTCTTC
CDR3: CASSQEGSTPQFF

D: -
J: TRBJ2-3
size: -
V: TRBV18
DNA: TGTGCCAGCTCCGAGACGGGAATCACAGATACGCAGTATTTT
CDR3: CASSETGITDTQYF

D: TRBD1
J: TRBJ1-1
size: -
V: TRBV18
DNA: TGTGCCAGCTCACCCGGGACAGGTAAGATGAACACTGAAGCTTTCTTT
CDR3: CASSPGTGKMNTEAFF

D: -
J: TRBJ1-2
size: -
V: TRBV5-1
DNA: TGCGCCAGCAGCTTGGATAAGGCGGGTGGAGATGGCTACACCTTC
CDR3: CASSLDKAGGDGYTF

D: TRBD1
J: TRBJ1-4
size: -
V: TRBV6-1
DNA: TGTGCCAGCGCCTCAGGGGGCCTGGCGGGAGAAAAACTGTTTTTT
CDR3: CASASGGLAGEKLFF

D: -
J: TRBJ1-6
size: -
V: TRBV2
DNA: TGTGCCAGCAGTGAACAGGGTAGGGATTCACCCCTCCACTTT
CDR3: CASSEQGRDSPLHF

D: -
J: TRBJ2-7
size: -
V: TRBV6-5
DNA: TGTGCCAGCAGCCGGGAGAAAGGCTACGAGCAGTACTTC
CDR3: CASSREKGYEQYF

D: -
J: TRBJ1-1
size: -
V: TRBV30
DNA: TGTGCCTGGAGTGTCGGACACTTGAACACTGAAGCTTTCTTT
CDR3: CAWSVGHLNTEAFF

D: TRBD2
J: TRBJ2-2
size: -
V: TRBV2
DNA: TGTGCCAGCAGTGAAGAGGGAGGGGTCGGGGAGCTGTTTTTT
CDR3: CASSEEGGVGELFF

D: -
J: TRBJ2-1
size: -
V: TRBV11-2
DNA: TGTGCCAGCAGCTTAGGGGGGTCAACGGGTTTCGGTGAGCAGTTCTTC
CDR3: CASSLGGSTGFGEQFF

D: TRBD2
J: TRBJ2-1
size: -
V: TRBV5-1
DNA: TGCGCCAGCACAAAAGACTGGACGGGAGGCGATGAGCAGTTCTTC
CDR3: CASTKDWTGGDEQFF

D: -
J: TRBJ1-4
size: -
V: TRBV4-1
DNA: TGCGCCAGCAGCCAGATAGGGGGGGAATGGTACGAAAAACTGTTTTTT
CDR3: CASSQIGGEWYEKLFF

D: -
J: TRBJ2-2
size: -
V: TRBV5-1
DNA: TGCGCCAGCAGCTTCTCTAGCGAAACCGGGGAGCTGTTTTTT
CDR3: CASSFSSETGELFF

D: -
J: TRBJ2-3
size: -
V: TRBV10-2
DNA: TGCGCCAGCAGTCTTCAGGGAGACACGCAGTATTTT
CDR3: CASSLQGDTQYF

D: -
J: TRBJ1-1
size: once
V: TRBV6-1
DNA: TGTGCCAGCAGCGAGATCCCGGGGCTCGCTGAAGCTTTCTTT
CDR3: CASSEIPGLAEAFF

D: -
J: TRBJ1-5
size: -
V: TRBV19
DNA: TGTGCCAGTAGTCTCACAGGGTTGCGAAATCAGCCCCAGCATTTT
CDR3: CASSLTGLRNQPQHF

D: -
J: TRBJ2-3
size: -
V: TRBV18
DNA: TGTGCCAGCTCACGGGCCTCGTGGGATACGCAGTATTTT
CDR3: CASSRASWDTQYF

D: TRBD2
J: TRBJ2-1
size: -
V: TRBV4-3
DNA: TGCGCCAGCAGCCAAGATTCTGCCCGGACTAGCTACCATGAGCAGTTCTTC
CDR3: CASSQDSARTSYHEQFF

D: TRBD2
J: TRBJ2-3
size: -
V: TRBV4-1
DNA: TGCGCCAGCAGCCAAGGCGGGGGGGCCGGCGGGACAGATACGCAGTATTTT
CDR3: CASSQGGGAGGTDTQYF

D: -
J: TRBJ2-7
size: -
V: TRBV5-1
DNA: TGCGCCAGCAGCTTGGCGAGGTCGACCGGATCCTACGAGCAGTACTTC
CDR3: CASSLARSTGSYEQYF

D: -
J: TRBJ1-6
size: -
V: TRBV6-5
DNA: TGTGCCAGCAGTTACTTGTCAGGGAATTCACCCCTCCACTTT
CDR3: CASSYLSGNSPLHF

D: -
J: TRBJ2-5
size: -
V: TRBV29-1
DNA: TGCAGCGTTGGATCCTCCCCAGGGGTCTCCCAAGAGACCCAGTACTTC
CDR3: CSVGSSPGVSQETQYF

D: -
J: TRBJ2-5
size: -
V: TRBV19
DNA: TGTGCCAGTAGTATATTAGGGGAGACCCAGTACTTC
CDR3: CASSILGETQYF

D: -
J: TRBJ2-2
size: -
V: TRBV9
DNA: TGTGCCAGCAGCGTAGGCAACACCGTGGCCGGGGAGCTGTTTTTT
CDR3: CASSVGNTVAGELFF

D: -
J: TRBJ1-4
size: -
V: TRBV9
DNA: TGTGCCAGCAGCTCGGACCCGCTTGCAACTAATGAAAAACTGTTTTTT
CDR3: CASSSDPLATNEKLFF

D: TRBD2
J: TRBJ2-7
size: -
V: TRBV6-6
DNA: TGTGCCAGCAGTTCCTTCTGGCGGGGGGGCCCCTACGAGCAGTACTTC
CDR3: CASSSFWRGGPYEQYF

D: -
J: TRBJ1-3
size: -
V: TRBV6-6
DNA: TGTGCCAGCAGTTCCGGGGCTGGAAACACCATATATTTT
CDR3: CASSSGAGNTIYF

D: TRBD2
J: TRBJ2-3
size: -
V: TRBV4-2
DNA: TGTGCCAGCAGCCAAGATCCCGCGGGGGGCACAGATACGCAGTATTTT
CDR3: CASSQDPAGGTDTQYF

D: -
J: TRBJ1-3
size: once
V: TRBV5-1
DNA: TGCGCCAGCAGCGAGGACACCTCTGGAAACACCATATATTTT
CDR3: CASSEDTSGNTIYF

D: TRBD2
J: TRBJ2-1
size: once
V: TRBV7-9
DNA: TGTGCCAGCAGCTTTTGGCTAGCGGGGAGCAATGAGCAGTTCTTC
CDR3: CASSFWLAGSNEQFF

D: -
J: TRBJ1-6
size: -
V: TRBV6-5
DNA: TGTGCCAGCAGTTACAGGCAGGTCTATTCACCCCTCCACTTT
CDR3: CASSYRQVYSPLHF

D: TRBD2
J: TRBJ2-3
size: -
V: TRBV7-2
DNA: TGTGCCAGCAGCTTAGGGGCTAGCGGGAGCACAGATACGCAGTATTTT
CDR3: CASSLGASGSTDTQYF

D: TRBD2
J: TRBJ2-3
size: -
V: TRBV6-1
DNA: TGTGCCAGCCGCGGGGCGGGGGGGTCTAATACGCAGTATTTT
CDR3: CASRGAGGSNTQYF

D: -
J: TRBJ2-6
size: -
V: TRBV7-3
DNA: TGTGCCAGCACCCCAGGGCAGGCGGGGGCCAACGTCCTGACTTTC
CDR3: CASTPGQAGANVLTF

D: -
J: TRBJ1-4
size: once
V: TRBV18
DNA: TGTGCCAGCTCACCAGTGGCAGGCACTAATGAAAAACTGTTTTTT
CDR3: CASSPVAGTNEKLFF

D: -
J: TRBJ1-2
size: once
V: TRBV28
DNA: TGTGCCAGCAGTTTAGAGCAGGGGAATGGCTACACCTTC
CDR3: CASSLEQGNGYTF

D: -
J: TRBJ2-6
size: once
V: TRBV10-2
DNA: TGCGCCAGCAGTGGACTGGGAGTCCTCTCTGGGGCCAACGTCCTGACTTTC
CDR3: CASSGLGVLSGANVLTF

D: -
J: TRBJ1-1
size: -
V: TRBV28
DNA: TGTGCCATCACGACCCAGCACACTGAAGCTTTCTTT
CDR3: CAITTQHTEAFF

D: -
J: TRBJ2-3
size: once
V: TRBV4-1
DNA: TGCGCCAGCAGCCAACAGCTCTTCACAGATACGCAGTATTTT
CDR3: CASSQQLFTDTQYF

D: TRBD1
J: TRBJ1-5
size: -
V: TRBV28
DNA: TGTGCCAGCAGTCCCGGGACGGGACAGGGGCAGCCCCAGCATTTT
CDR3: CASSPGTGQGQPQHF